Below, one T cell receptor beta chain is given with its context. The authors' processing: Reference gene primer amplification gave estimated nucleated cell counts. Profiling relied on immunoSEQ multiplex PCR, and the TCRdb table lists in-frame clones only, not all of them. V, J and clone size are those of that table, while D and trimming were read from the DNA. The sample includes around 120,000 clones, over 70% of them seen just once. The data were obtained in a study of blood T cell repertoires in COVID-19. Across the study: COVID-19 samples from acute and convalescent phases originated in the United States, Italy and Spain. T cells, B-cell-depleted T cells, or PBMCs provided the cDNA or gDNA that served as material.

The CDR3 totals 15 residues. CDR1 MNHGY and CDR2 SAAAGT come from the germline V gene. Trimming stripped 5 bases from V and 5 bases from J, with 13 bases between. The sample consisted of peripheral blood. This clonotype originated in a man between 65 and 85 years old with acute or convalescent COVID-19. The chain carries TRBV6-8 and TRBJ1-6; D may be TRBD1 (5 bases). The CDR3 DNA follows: TGTGCCAGCAGTGGGCACGGCAGGGATAATTCACCCCTCCACTTT. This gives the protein CASSGHGRDNSPLHF.